The rows below give T cell receptor beta chains drawn from one sample of a study of spatial heterogeneity in lung cancer. A single record per CDR3 protein comes from TCRdb applying MiXCR to the 5' RACE reads. The table has about 5,800 distinct CDR3 sequences, about 13% seen once. This specimen was normal lung tissue next to the tumor, taken at surgery. These receptors all come from a female donor with early-stage non-small cell lung cancer. The CDR3 runs from the conserved cysteine through the conserved F or W. The order of the fields is CDR3 length, D gene, J gene, V gene, clone size, CDR3 DNA, CDR3 protein. D genes are given only for firm matches. Not every row has a clone size; where given, it reads once, few, many or a size class.

15,TRBD2,TRBJ2-6,TRBV6-6,-,TGTGCCAGCATCAAAAGCGGGACTGGGGCCAACGTCCTGACTTTC,CASIKSGTGANVLTF
15,TRBD2,TRBJ2-3,TRBV6-2/TRBV6-3,-,TGTGCCAGCAGTTACAGCGGGAGGGCCGGAGATACGCAGTATTTT,CASSYSGRAGDTQYF
13,-,TRBJ2-5,TRBV6-1,many,TGTGCCAGCAGTGTTTCGCAGGCGGAGACCCAGTACTTC,CASSVSQAETQYF
13,-,TRBJ2-2,TRBV27,medium-sized,TGTGCCAGCAGCCAGGGGAACACCGGGGAGCTGTTTTTT,CASSQGNTGELFF
14,TRBD1,TRBJ1-1,TRBV28,-,TGTGCCAGCAGTCCCGGGACAGGGAACACTGAAGCTTTCTTT,CASSPGTGNTEAFF
15,-,TRBJ1-1,TRBV3-1,medium-sized,TGTGCCAGCAGCCAGAATTCTCTCATGAACACTGAAGCTTTCTTT,CASSQNSLMNTEAFF
15,TRBD1,TRBJ1-5,TRBV20-1,medium-sized,TGCAGTGCGGATCCGGGACAGGGGAGGAAGTGGCCCCAGCATTTT,CSADPGQGRKWPQHF
16,TRBD1,TRBJ2-1,TRBV9,-,TGTGCCAGCAGCGTAGACCCGGGACAGGCGTACAATGAGCAGTTCTTC,CASSVDPGQAYNEQFF
15,-,TRBJ1-3,TRBV20-1,medium-sized,TGCAGTGCTAGAGATGAGGGCTACTCTGGAAACACCATATATTTT,CSARDEGYSGNTIYF
11,-,TRBJ2-3,TRBV5-4,-,TGTGCCAGCAGCTTGGCCGATACGCAGTATTTT,CASSLADTQYF
15,-,TRBJ2-3,TRBV5-6,-,TGTGCCAGCAGCACCCCCGGGCTAGCCACAGATACGCAGTATTTT,CASSTPGLATDTQYF
12,-,TRBJ1-4,TRBV6-5,many,TGTGCCACATCACGGGCAGATGAAAAACTGTTTTTT,CATSRADEKLFF
13,-,TRBJ2-5,TRBV20-1,-,TGCAGTGCTCCCCTGGGCAGGGGAACGGCCCAGTACTTC,CSAPLGRGTAQYF
16,-,TRBJ1-5,TRBV4-2,many,TGTGCCAGCAGCCAGTATCAGGGAATTGGCAATCAGCCCCAGCATTTT,CASSQYQGIGNQPQHF
14,TRBD1,TRBJ1-1,TRBV20-1,medium-sized,TGCAGTGCTGCGGACAGGGGTGAGATATTCGAAGCTTTCTTT,CSAADRGEIFEAFF
11,-,TRBJ2-7,TRBV20-1,many,TGCAGTGCTAGAGTTACCTACGAGCAGTACTTC,CSARVTYEQYF
13,-,TRBJ1-1,TRBV14,many,TGTGCCAGCAGACAGGGTATTTACACTGAAGCTTTCTTT,CASRQGIYTEAFF
12,-,TRBJ2-7,TRBV28,medium-sized,TGTGCCAGCAGAGCTGGGTACTACGAGCAGTACTTC,CASRAGYYEQYF
15,-,TRBJ2-3,TRBV20-1,-,TGCAGTGCTAGAGATTTAAGGGTAAACGCAGATACGCAGTATTTT,CSARDLRVNADTQYF
14,-,TRBJ2-7,TRBV7-6,-,TGTGCCAGCAGCTTAGGCGCGATACCCTACGAGCAGTACTTC,CASSLGAIPYEQYF
16,-,TRBJ2-7,TRBV5-1,medium-sized,TGCGCCAGCAGCTTGTTCCCGACAGGAAGCTCCTACGAGCAGTACTTC,CASSLFPTGSSYEQYF
16,-,TRBJ1-4,TRBV7-8,many,TGTGCCAGCAGCTTAGATGTGAGAGGGATTAATGAAAAACTGTTTTTT,CASSLDVRGINEKLFF
13,-,TRBJ2-1,TRBV3-1,few,TGTGCCAGCTCCTTAGAGTCCTACAATGAGCAGTTCTTC,CASSLESYNEQFF
12,-,TRBJ1-5,TRBV7-9,few,TGTGCCAGCGCAGGGGAGGATCAGCCCCAGCATTTT,CASAGEDQPQHF
16,-,TRBJ1-5,TRBV19,many,TGTGCCAGTAGTTTGGTGGGACCCCAAAGCAATCAGCCCCAGCATTTT,CASSLVGPQSNQPQHF
14,-,TRBJ1-1,TRBV7-9,medium-sized,TGTGCCAGCAGCCTTCCAGGGGTTCCCACTGAAGCTTTCTTT,CASSLPGVPTEAFF
15,TRBD2,TRBJ2-1,TRBV6-5,medium-sized,TGTGCCAGCAAAAGTATTAGCGGGGGACAAAATGAGCAGTTCTTC,CASKSISGGQNEQFF
15,-,TRBJ2-1,TRBV12-3/TRBV12-4,many,TGTGCCAGCAGTCCTCAGGGGCTCTCCTACAATGAGCAGTTCTTC,CASSPQGLSYNEQFF
15,-,TRBJ2-1,TRBV28,-,TGTGCCACGTGGGGCCGGGGGACCTCCTACAATGAGCAGTTCTTC,CATWGRGTSYNEQFF
13,-,TRBJ2-5,TRBV12-3/TRBV12-4,-,TGTGCCAGCAGTCCGAAGAGACAAGAGACCCAGTACTTC,CASSPKRQETQYF
11,-,TRBJ2-5,TRBV20-1,many,TGCAGTGCACTAGAGCAAGAGACCCAGTACTTC,CSALEQETQYF
18,-,TRBJ1-3,TRBV28,large,TGTGCCAGCACTCCATACGCCGTGGGGATCCCCTCTGGAAACACCATATATTTT,CASTPYAVGIPSGNTIYF
15,-,TRBJ1-4,TRBV6-6,-,TGTGCCAGCAGTTACTTGGGGATCACTAATGAAAAACTGTTTTTT,CASSYLGITNEKLFF
14,TRBD1,TRBJ1-1,TRBV7-2,-,TGTGCCAGCAGTTCACATAGGGGGCAAACTGAAGCTTTCTTT,CASSSHRGQTEAFF
13,TRBD2,TRBJ2-7,TRBV7-2,medium-sized,TGTGCCAGCAGCTTGGGGACTAACTACGAGCAGTACTTC,CASSLGTNYEQYF
16,TRBD1,TRBJ1-2,TRBV10-3,many,TGTGCCATCAGTGAGTCGAATGCGGGACAGGGGGATGGCTACACCTTC,CAISESNAGQGDGYTF
13,-,TRBJ1-5,TRBV30,medium-sized,TGTGCCTGGAGTCCCCGTAGCAATCAGCCCCAGCATTTT,CAWSPRSNQPQHF
15,TRBD1,TRBJ2-1,TRBV10-3,-,TGTGCCATCATGACCCCGGGACAGGGTTACAATGAGCAGTTCTTC,CAIMTPGQGYNEQFF
16,-,TRBJ2-1,TRBV4-3,many,TGCGCCAGCAGCCAAGATCCACTCACACGCTACAATGAGCAGTTCTTC,CASSQDPLTRYNEQFF
14,-,TRBJ2-2,TRBV19,medium-sized,TGTGCCAGTAGTCTGGACAGAAACACCGGGGAGCTGTTTTTT,CASSLDRNTGELFF
15,TRBD2,TRBJ2-3,TRBV6-5,-,TGTGCCAGCAGTGCACTAGCGGGAGGGCCAGATACGCAGTATTTT,CASSALAGGPDTQYF
15,TRBD1,TRBJ2-5,TRBV5-6,few,TGTGCCAGCAGTCCAGGGACAGGGGCGAAAGAGACCCAGTACTTC,CASSPGTGAKETQYF
13,-,TRBJ2-2,TRBV5-1,many,TGCGCCAGCAGCTTGGATGGACCCGGGGAGCTGTTTTTT,CASSLDGPGELFF
14,TRBD2,TRBJ2-7,TRBV20-1,many,TGCAGTGCAGGGCCCGGGATCCGCGGGGGGGAGCAGTACTTC,CSAGPGIRGGEQYF
12,-,TRBJ2-2,TRBV7-3,many,TGTGCCAGCAGCTTAGGGTCGAGGGAGCTGTTTTTT,CASSLGSRELFF
12,-,TRBJ2-1,TRBV7-2,many,TGTGCCAGCAGCTCGGACACTCGCGAGCAGTTCTTC,CASSSDTREQFF